The TCR beta chain under discussion was sequenced for a study of blood T cell repertoires in COVID-19. Profiled with immunoSEQ multiplex PCR; TCRdb holds only in-frame clones, not every one. This table holds approximately 450,000 clones, roughly 85% found once. The sample was PBMCs or T cells enriched from blood (not recorded which). The source is a woman between 18 and 29 years old with acute COVID-19.

The CDR3 coding sequence is TGCGCCAGCAGCTTGGGACAGGTCAATGAGCAGTTCTTC. It specifies CASSLGQVNEQFF. The chain combines TRBV5-1 with TRBJ2-1; TRBD1 is a possible D gene (6 bases). Germline V gives CDR1 SGHRS, CDR2 YFSETQ. V was shortened by 0 bases and J by 6 bases, with 7 bases between the two germline ends. CDR3 length: 13 residues.